A single sample gave rise to the 13 T cell receptor beta chains below, sequenced in a study of T cells in Graves' hyperthyroidism and ophthalmopathy. Using RNA transcripts as the source, TCR beta CDR3 regions were amplified. An initial round of RT-PCR targeting the TCR CDR3 relied on the HTBI primer set. From the multiplex PCR reads, TCRdb called clonotypes with MiXCR, one entry per CDR3 protein. The table lists 500,000 to 750,000 distinct CDR3 sequences, 11% to 15% of them singletons. The sequencing input was blood. The source of these receptors is a woman in her late teens or twenties with Graves' ophthalmopathy.

There are many counts of this clonotype. The chain links TRBV7-3 to TRBJ2-7; possibly TRBD1 for D (6 bases). V was cut by 6 bases and J by 5 bases, with 26 bases left in between. CDR3 length: 17 amino acids. Germline CDR1 SGHTA, CDR2 FQGTGA. CDR3 protein: CASRRTPPRGARDEQYF. For the CDR3, the DNA is TGTGCCAGCAGGCGAACTCCCCCCAGGGGCGCAAGGGACGAGCAGTACTTC.

The chain links TRBV12-3 or TRBV12-4 to TRBJ2-5, with 7 bases aligning to TRBD2. The CDR3 loop spans 15 amino acids. V was clipped by 3 bases and J by 4 bases; unmatched bases: 8. CDR3 protein: CASSFGAGLGETQYF. The DNA of the CDR3 is TGTGCCAGCAGTTTCGGAGCGGGATTGGGAGAGACCCAGTACTTC.

This clonotype was observed at least ten times. The chain recombines TRBV30 with TRBJ1-1, with a possible D match to TRBD1 (6 bases). Per germline, CDR1 GTSNPN and CDR2 SVGIG (reference sequence). The CDR3 is made up of 16 amino acids. V was pared by 3 bases and J by 3 bases, with 20 bases between. The CDR3 DNA is TGTGCCTGGAGGAATGGGGTACGGGACATGGACACTGAAGCTTTCTTT. Its protein product is CAWRNGVRDMDTEAFF.

This clonotype was picked up many times. The V gene is TRBV28, the J gene TRBJ2-5; 7 nucleotides align to TRBD2. The CDR3 has 16 residues. Germline assignment: CDR1 MDHEN and CDR2 SYDVKM. J gave up 5 bases and V 3 bases, and 12 bases lay outside the gene matches. CDR3 nucleotide sequence: TGTGCCAGCAGTTTCCGAGCGGGAAAGGGTCCGGAGACCCAGTACTTC. Protein sequence: CASSFRAGKGPETQYF.

This clonotype has at least ten counts. The V gene is TRBV7-9, the J gene TRBJ1-1; 7 nucleotides agree with TRBD1. Per the germline V gene, CDR1 is SEHNR and CDR2 is FQNEAQ (reference sequence). This CDR3 region has 14 residues. V was pared by 10 bases and J by 0 bases, with 8 bases of the junction left unmatched. The CDR3 reads CATRGGVMNTEAFF. Here the CDR3 DNA reads TGTGCCACCAGGGGGGGTGTCATGAACACTGAAGCTTTCTTT. The whole variable domain, filled in from reference TRBV7-9 and TRBJ1-1, reads DTGVSQNPRHKITKRGQNVTFRCDPISEHNRLYWYRQTLGQGPEFLTYFQNEAQLEKSRLLSDRFSAERPKGSFSTLEIQRTEQGDSAMYLCATRGGVMNTEAFFGQGTRLTVV.

This clonotype came up many times. This CDR3 reads CASSLVAGYNSPLHF. The CDR3 DNA reads as TGTGCCAGCAGTTTAGTTGCGGGGTATAATTCACCCCTCCACTTT. V is TRBV28 and J is TRBJ1-6; unclear D gene. CDR3 size: 15 residues. V lost 2 bases and J lost 4, with 9 bases in between. The germline gives CDR1 MDHEN, CDR2 SYDVKM.

This clonotype was counted only a few times. CDR3 in amino acids: CASSTRTGGSNQPQHF. The CDR3 nucleotides are TGTGCCAGCAGTACCAGGACAGGGGGTAGCAATCAGCCCCAGCATTTT. The genes are TRBV12-3 or TRBV12-4 and TRBJ1-5; 10 bases align to TRBD1. After removal of 5 bases from V and 0 bases from J, the junction contained 4 bases not matched to a gene. The CDR3 extends over 16 amino acids.

This clonotype appeared a few times. This chain uses TRBV15 with TRBJ1-5, with D possibly being TRBD1 (5 bases). The CDR3 consists of 16 residues. Germline V gene sequence: CDR1 LNHNV, CDR2 YYDKDF (reference sequence). V shed 0 bases and J shed 0 bases, with 9 bases lying between them. The CDR3 spells CATSRDTGYSNQPQHF. CDR3 nucleotide sequence: TGTGCCACCAGCAGAGATACAGGTTATAGCAATCAGCCCCAGCATTTT.

This chain connects TRBV27 to TRBJ1-2, with TRBD1 matching 12 bases. The V gene end was trimmed by 5 bases and the J gene end by 0 bases; junction bases not matched to a gene: 4. Germline V CDR1 and CDR2: MNHEY, SMNVEV (reference sequence). The CDR3 is made up of 16 amino acids. The CDR3 sequence is CASSPGTGGPNYGYTF. The CDR3 DNA sequence: TGTGCCAGCAGTCCCGGGACAGGGGGCCCTAACTATGGCTACACCTTC.

In its sample, this clonotype was seen a few times. The J gene is TRBJ2-3, the V gene TRBV19; 7 bases agree with TRBD2. V shed 1 base, J shed 2 bases, and the junction held 9 bases outside the gene matches. The CDR3 contains 17 residues. In germline, CDR1 is LNHDA, CDR2 SQIVND (reference sequence). CDR3 in DNA: TGTGCCAGTAGTATAGGCCCAAGGCTAGCGGACACAGATACGCAGTATTTT. As protein: CASSIGPRLADTDTQYF.

Remarks on this clonotype: A much larger clone lies a single base off, so this may be a read error. V and J are TRBV11-3 and TRBJ2-3; D ambiguous. This CDR3 is built from 12 residues. Germline lookup yields CDR1 SGHNT and CDR2 YENEEA. With 3 bases removed from V and 9 bases from J, the gap between germline ends came to 10 bases. In DNA form, the CDR3 reads TGTGCCAGCAGCTTTTCTAACGTAACGCAGTATTTT. Amino acid sequence: CASSFSNVTQYF.

This clonotype showed up just a few times. The chain couples TRBV5-8 to TRBJ1-6; maybe TRBD1 (5 bases). This CDR3 has 14 residues. CDR1 SGHTS and CDR2 YDEGEE come from the germline V gene. V dropped 3 bases and J dropped 8 bases, with 12 bases sitting between them. CDR3 DNA: TGTGCCAGCAGCTCCAGGGCCTTGGATTCACCCCTCCACTTT. Its translation is CASSSRALDSPLHF.

This clonotype appeared a few times. The chain employs TRBV29-1 and TRBJ1-2; D perhaps matches TRBD1 (6 bases). Per the germline V gene, CDR1 is SQVTM and CDR2 is ANQGSEA. This CDR3 spans 14 amino acids. Between the trimmed V and J ends, which lost 6 bases and 5 bases, there was a span of 19 bases. Written as DNA, the CDR3 is TGCAGCGTCGAAACCCCCCGGGACAAGTATGGCTACACCTTC. Amino acid sequence: CSVETPRDKYGYTF.